The clone carrying this T cell receptor (beta chain) was detected ten times or more. Its antigen is currently unknown. Germline V lookup: CDR1 SGHNT, CDR2 YYREEE (reference sequence). V lost 0 bases to trimming and J lost 1 base, with 10 bases between them. The CDR3 runs 15 residues. The data were taken from a study of early T cells in non-severe SARS-CoV-2 infection. Study as a whole: Whole-blood bulk RNA, unsorted, was sequenced, and chains were unpaired. Regarding the study as a whole: VDJdb-based annotation leaned toward anti-spike CD8 responses and missed private and CD4 specificities.

Unique molecular identifiers tagged individual cDNA molecules. MiXCR, run by TCRdb on the 5' RACE reads, gives a single entry per CDR3 protein. The sample includes tens of thousands of distinct CDR3 sequences, 5.7% of them seen just once. The source material was whole blood. This clonotype originated in an adult who was a healthcare worker with PCR-confirmed SARS-CoV-2 infection or an uninfected control (not recorded which). The rearrangement links TRBV5-4 to TRBJ2-5; TRBD2 might be the D (5 bases). This chain's CDR3 is CASSLVLAGQETQYF. For the CDR3, the DNA is TGTGCCAGCAGCTTGGTCCTAGCTGGCCAAGAGACCCAGTACTTC. The entire variable domain, with the rest obtained from reference TRBV5-4 and TRBJ2-5, is as follows: ETGVTQSPTHLIKTRGQQVTLRCSSQSGHNTVSWYQQALGQGPQFIFQYYREEENGRGNFPPRFSGLQFPNYSSELNVNALELDDSALYLCASSLVLAGQETQYFGPGTRLLVL.